The 21 T cell receptor beta chains below were found in one sample sequenced in a study of regulatory T cells in long-lasting Graves disease. Indicated time point: persistent/refractory GD, antithyroid drugs over 5 years with positive TRAb. Researchers made the TCR library from RNA that was extracted from PBMCs. TCR beta libraries were built with iRepertoire HTBI primers and Arm-PCR of CDR3 regions. TCRdb re-analysed the multiplex PCR reads in MiXCR, keeping a single row per CDR3 protein. The table includes about 470,000 distinct CDR3 sequences, about 22% detected once. The source was peripheral blood mononuclear cells (PBMCs), collected when the disease was refractory, from a patient treated with antithyroid drugs. The receptors here all came from a female donor with Graves disease.

This clonotype was seen a few times. The chain recombines TRBV4-1 with TRBJ1-5, with D possibly matching TRBD1 (6 bases). Germline CDR1 MGHRA, CDR2 YSYEKL. The CDR3 is made up of 15 amino acids. The V end was cut by 4 bases, the J end by 7 bases, with 17 bases between. The CDR3 region is CASSRFRGARQPQHF. DNA of the CDR3: TGCGCCAGCAGCCGCTTCCGGGGGGCGCGGCAGCCCCAGCATTTT.

V and J are TRBV11-3 and TRBJ2-1; D is perhaps TRBD2 (5 bases). CDR3 length: 18 residues. Germline V gene lookup returns CDR1 SGHNT and CDR2 YENEEA. V was trimmed by 0 bases and J by 0 bases, leaving 15 bases between them. The CDR3 reads CASSLEVGLISSYNEQFF. CDR3 nucleotides: TGTGCCAGCAGCTTAGAGGTTGGACTCATCAGCTCCTACAATGAGCAGTTCTTC.

This chain uses TRBV14 with TRBJ2-7; no reliable D call. The V end lost 5 bases, the J end lost 7 bases, and 9 bases lay between the germline ends. Germline V CDR1 and CDR2: SGHDN, FVKESK. The CDR3 spans 11 residues. The CDR3 spells CASSGPGEQYF. The CDR3 DNA sequence: TGTGCCAGCAGCGGACCTGGGGAGCAGTACTTC.

This clonotype was counted at least ten times. This sequence joins TRBV20-1 and TRBJ1-2; D not resolved. Trimming left V 6 bases short and J 5 bases short, with 16 bases between. The CDR3 is 13 residues long. The germline V gene encodes CDR1 DFQATT and CDR2 SNEGSKA (reference sequence). In DNA, the CDR3 is TGCAGTGCCTCTAAGGGTGTGGATTATGGCTACACCTTC. The encoded protein is CSASKGVDYGYTF.

There are many counts of this clonotype. The chain is built from TRBV28 and TRBJ2-5, with TRBD1 identical over 7 bases. Unmatched junction bases numbered 2, after V lost 2 bases and J lost 2 bases. Per the germline V gene, CDR1 is MDHEN and CDR2 is SYDVKM. The CDR3 runs 14 residues. DNA for the CDR3: TGTGCCAGCAGTTTACCCAGGGGGCAAGAGACCCAGTACTTC. Protein: CASSLPRGQETQYF.

Ten or more counts support this clonotype. The chain recombines TRBV6-1 with TRBJ2-7; D uncertain. V lost 1 base and J 5 bases, leaving 6 bases between the germline ends. From germline, CDR1 is MNHNS and CDR2 SASEGT. This CDR3 region has 12 residues. CDR3 bases: TGTGCCAGCAGTGAAGGGACGGACGAGCAGTACTTC. It encodes CASSEGTDEQYF.

This clonotype was counted many times. The chain combines TRBV7-3 with TRBJ2-5; 8 bases map to TRBD1. Germline-derived CDR1 and CDR2 are SGHTA and FQGTGA. The CDR3 is 14 amino acids. V lost 3 bases, J lost 1 base, and 1 base stayed unmatched. CDR3 coding DNA: TGTGCCAGCAGCTTGGGACAGGCCCAAGAGACCCAGTACTTC. Its protein product is CASSLGQAQETQYF.

The J gene is TRBJ1-1, the V gene TRBV29-1; the D gene is possibly TRBD1 (5 bases). The V end lost 3 bases, the J end lost 5 bases, and 10 bases lay between the germline ends. This CDR3 has 12 residues. The germline CDR1 and CDR2 sequences are SQVTM and ANQGSEA. CDR3 DNA sequence: TGCAGCGTTGACGGGGGGGGGACTGAAGCTTTCTTT. It specifies CSVDGGGTEAFF.

This clonotype was counted a few times. The V and J genes are TRBV25-1 and TRBJ1-1, with D possibly matching TRBD1 (6 bases). This CDR3 comprises 16 residues. The V and J ends lost 7 bases and 3 bases respectively, with 21 bases between them. Per the germline V gene, CDR1 is MGHDK and CDR2 is SYGVNS. The CDR3 here is CASKGVLSQGYTEAFF. Here the CDR3 DNA reads TGTGCCAGCAAGGGGGTTTTGTCGCAAGGGTACACTGAAGCTTTCTTT. Full variable domain (missing parts from reference TRBV25-1 and TRBJ1-1): EADIYQTPRYLVIGTGKKITLECSQTMGHDKMYWYQQDPGMELHLIHYSYGVNSTEKGDLSSESTVSRIRTEHFPLTLESARPSHTSQYLCASKGVLSQGYTEAFFGQGTRLTVV.

This clonotype was counted only a few times. The chain links TRBV7-9 to TRBJ2-7; D gene uncertain. Germline V gene lookup returns CDR1 SEHNR and CDR2 FQNEAQ (reference sequence). Trimming removed 3 bases from V and 3 bases from J, with 18 bases in between. The CDR3 is made up of 16 amino acids. The CDR3 sequence is CASSLRTSLRDYEQYF. The CDR3 DNA sequence: TGTGCCAGCAGCTTGCGGACCTCCCTACGTGACTACGAGCAGTACTTC.

This clonotype appeared many times. The chain uses TRBV7-9 and TRBJ1-5; D is perhaps TRBD1 (6 bases). This CDR3 spans 18 amino acids. Trimming stripped 2 bases from V and 0 bases from J, with 17 bases between. Germline values: CDR1 SEHNR, CDR2 FQNEAQ (reference sequence). This CDR3 reads CASSLTLQGGYSNQPQHF. CDR3 coding DNA: TGTGCCAGCAGCTTAACCTTACAAGGGGGATATAGCAATCAGCCCCAGCATTTT.

This chain's CDR3 is CASSIAGGPINEQFF. CDR3 coding DNA: TGTGCCAGCAGTATAGCGGGGGGGCCGATCAATGAGCAGTTCTTC. This chain uses TRBV6-2 or TRBV6-3 with TRBJ2-1, with 11 bases identical to TRBD2. With 5 bases clipped from V and 6 bases from J, the junction kept 6 bases outside the gene matches. The CDR3 sequence is 15 residues long. CDR1 and CDR2 (germline): MNHEY, SVGEGT.

This chain joins TRBV3-1 and TRBJ2-3; no clear D gene. V dropped 4 bases and J dropped 5 bases, with 7 bases sitting between them. This CDR3 region has 12 residues. Germline CDR1 LGHDT, CDR2 YNNKEL (reference sequence). Here the CDR3 DNA reads TGTGCCAGCAGCCCTTACAGAGATACGCAGTATTTT. This sequence encodes CASSPYRDTQYF.

This clonotype was seen more than once but under ten times. V usage is TRBV7-9 and J usage is TRBJ2-4, with D hard to call. Deletions cut 5 bases from V and 12 bases from J, with 14 bases between. The CDR3 is 12 amino acids. Per germline, CDR1 SEHNR and CDR2 FQNEAQ (reference sequence). As DNA, the CDR3 is TGTGCCAGCAGCCCTTTTCAGGAGAGTCAGTACTTC. This gives the protein CASSPFQESQYF. Full variable domain (missing parts from reference TRBV7-9 and TRBJ2-4): DTGVSQNPRHKITKRGQNVTFRCDPISEHNRLYWYRQTLGQGPEFLTYFQNEAQLEKSRLLSDRFSAERPKGSFSTLEIQRTEQGDSAMYLCASSPFQESQYFGAGTRLSVL.

CDR3 bases: TGTGCCAGCAGCCCGTGGACAGGGGGAATCGACTATGGCTACACCTTC. Amino acids: CASSPWTGGIDYGYTF. This chain connects TRBV5-4 to TRBJ1-2, with 10 nucleotides matching TRBD1. J gave up 3 bases and V 4 bases, and 9 bases lay outside the gene matches. CDR1 and CDR2 (germline): SGHNT, YYREEE (reference sequence). The CDR3 sequence is 16 residues long.

The chain uses TRBV28 and TRBJ2-3, with TRBD2 matching 7 bases. CDR1 and CDR2 from the germline V gene are MDHEN and SYDVKM. Trimming cost V 4 bases and J 6 bases; bases outside gene matches: 10. CDR3 length: 15 amino acids. The CDR3 DNA follows: TGTGCCAGCAGTTCGGCCCAGTTACTAGCGGATACGCAGTATTTT. Amino acid sequence: CASSSAQLLADTQYF.

This clonotype was seen many times. The DNA for the CDR3 is TGTGCCAGCACCCCCCCCAGGGGTACAACTAATGAAAAACTGTTTTTT. It encodes CASTPPRGTTNEKLFF. This chain connects TRBV12-3 or TRBV12-4 to TRBJ1-4, with a weak D call TRBD1 (6 bases). V was trimmed by 7 bases and J by 0 bases, leaving 15 bases between them. The CDR3 contains 16 residues.

In its sample, this clonotype was seen many times. The chain combines TRBV25-1 with TRBJ1-2, with D possibly being TRBD1 (5 bases). CDR3 length equals 13 residues. V gave up 5 bases and J gave up 6 bases, with 13 bases separating them. Germline V gene data show CDR1 as MGHDK and CDR2 as SYGVNS. DNA of the CDR3: TGTGCCAGCAGTCACGGGACCGTAGATGGCTACACCTTC. It codes for CASSHGTVDGYTF.

The chain links TRBV7-2 to TRBJ2-1, with D possibly matching TRBD2 (6 bases). CDR1 SGHTA and CDR2 FQGNSA come from the germline V gene. The CDR3 loop spans 15 amino acids. V lost 4 bases to trimming and J lost 13 bases, with 23 bases between them. This chain's CDR3 is CASSSYGTPPSGQFF. The CDR3 DNA sequence: TGTGCCAGCAGCTCTTACGGGACTCCTCCATCAGGACAGTTCTTC.

This clonotype was seen at least ten times. This chain joins TRBV28 and TRBJ1-5; TRBD1 agrees at 9 bases. Losses at the gene ends were 6 bases for V and 1 base for J; bases not matched to a gene: 4. The CDR3 has 15 amino acids. Germline assignment: CDR1 MDHEN and CDR2 SYDVKM. CDR3 residues: CASSETGGSNQPQHF. The CDR3 coding sequence is TGTGCCAGCAGCGAGACAGGGGGAAGCAATCAGCCCCAGCATTTT.

This clonotype was observed a single time. J is TRBJ2-6 and V is TRBV19; D remains ambiguous. The germline V gene encodes CDR1 LNHDA and CDR2 SQIVND (reference sequence). The V end was cut by 3 bases, the J end by 2 bases, with 8 bases between. The CDR3 sequence is 15 residues long. The CDR3 sequence: CASSMAGTGANVLTF. The CDR3 region has the DNA TGTGCCAGTAGTATGGCTGGGACTGGGGCCAACGTCCTGACTTTC.